Listed here are 10 T cell receptor beta chains from one sample, sequenced in a study of T cells after yellow fever vaccination. MiXCR, run by TCRdb on the 5' RACE reads, gives a single entry per CDR3 protein. The data hold over 65,000 distinct CDR3 sequences, with less than 15% observed a single time. The material sequenced was CD8+ T cells not binding an NS4B(214-222) dextramer, sorted from PBMCs, taken approximately 20 days after the first yellow fever vaccination. All receptors derive from a man aged 18 to 29 who received the YFV17D yellow fever vaccine.

This chain uses TRBV6-2 or TRBV6-3 with TRBJ2-1; D ambiguous. Trimming cost V 4 bases and J 6 bases, with 10 bases left between them. This CDR3 region has 13 residues. The germline V gene has CDR1 MNHEY and CDR2 SVGEGT. CDR3 DNA: TGTGCCAGCAGTTCACAGCTTGCCAATGAGCAGTTCTTC. This encodes CASSSQLANEQFF.

The chain couples TRBV10-3 to TRBJ2-2, with 9 bases matching TRBD2. Germline loops: CDR1 ENHRY, CDR2 SYGVKD. The ends lost 10 bases at V and 0 bases at J; junction bases unmatched: 12. The CDR3 contains 17 residues. CDR3 sequence: CATREFAGGTNTGELFF. CDR3 bases: TGTGCCACCCGTGAGTTTGCGGGGGGGACGAACACCGGGGAGCTGTTTTTT.

V usage is TRBV20-1 and J usage is TRBJ2-1; no reliable D call. The V gene's germline CDR1 is DFQATT and CDR2 SNEGSKA (reference sequence). The V end was cut by 3 bases, the J end by 0 bases, with 12 bases between. The CDR3 sequence is 15 residues long. The CDR3 reads CSARSRQSSYNEQFF. The CDR3 DNA reads TGCAGTGCTAGGAGTCGGCAAAGCTCCTACAATGAGCAGTTCTTC.

The gene calls are TRBV5-1 and TRBJ1-1; 10 bases map to TRBD1. J lost 1 base, V lost 5 bases, and 8 bases had no gene match. CDR1 is SGHRS, CDR2 YFSETQ, per germline. The CDR3 length is 16 residues. CDR3 region: CASRPGQGHGNTEAFF. CDR3 nucleotides: TGCGCCAGCAGGCCGGGACAGGGGCACGGGAACACTGAAGCTTTCTTT.

This clonotype was seen repeatedly, ten times or more. This chain connects TRBV27 to TRBJ2-5, with D perhaps given as TRBD1 or TRBD2 (5 bases each). Between the trimmed V and J ends, which lost 8 bases and 5 bases, there was a span of 15 bases. The CDR3 is made up of 13 amino acids. Per germline, CDR1 MNHEY and CDR2 SMNVEV (reference sequence). The CDR3 region has the DNA TGTGCCAGCGGGCCTGGGGGTGGGGAGACCCAGTACTTC. Translation: CASGPGGGETQYF.

V gene TRBV6-2 or TRBV6-3 combines with J gene TRBJ2-7; 8 nucleotides line up with TRBD1. The length of the CDR3 is 17 residues. The germline V gene encodes CDR1 MNHEY and CDR2 SVGEGT. V lost 0 bases and J lost 3; bases outside the gene matches: 10. CDR3 coding DNA: TGTGCCAGCAGTTACTCCGCGAACAGGGGGAATTACTACGAGCAGTACTTC. Protein product: CASSYSANRGNYYEQYF.

V usage is TRBV4-2 and J usage is TRBJ2-4, with D perhaps matching TRBD1 (5 bases). Germline CDR1 LGHNA, CDR2 YNFKEQ. The CDR3 covers 15 residues. V shed 1 base and J shed 10 bases, with 17 bases lying between them. CDR3 sequence reads: CASSQALQGEHIQYF. As DNA, the CDR3 is TGTGCCAGCAGCCAAGCTCTGCAGGGCGAGCATATTCAGTACTTC.

This rearrangement joins TRBV19 to TRBJ2-5, with D perhaps TRBD2 (5 bases). CDR3 length: 13 residues. The germline V and J ends were trimmed by 5 bases and 3 bases, with 10 bases remaining between them. The germline V gene has CDR1 LNHDA and CDR2 SQIVND (reference sequence). The CDR3 nucleotides are TGTGCCAGTAGTCAACATAGCGAAGAGACCCAGTACTTC. It encodes CASSQHSEETQYF. Combining the CDR3 with reference TRBV19 and TRBJ2-5 gives the whole variable domain DGGITQSPKYLFRKEGQNVTLSCEQNLNHDAMYWYRQDPGQGLRLIYYSQIVNDFQKGDIAEGYSVSREKKESFPLTVTSAQKNPTAFYLCASSQHSEETQYFGPGTRLLVL.

The chain carries TRBV24-1 and TRBJ2-2, with TRBD1 matching over 7 bases. The CDR3 is made up of 13 amino acids. Germline CDR1 reads KGHDR; CDR2 reads SFDVKD. After removal of 9 bases from V and 3 bases from J, the junction contained 3 bases not matched to a gene. The CDR3 DNA sequence: TGTGCCACCGCCGGGACAGACACCGGGGAGCTGTTTTTT. This codes for CATAGTDTGELFF.

The chain uses TRBV7-9 and TRBJ2-5; TRBD1 matches 9 bases. The germline CDR1 and CDR2 sequences are SEHNR and FQNEAQ (reference sequence). J gave up 3 bases and V 2 bases, and 1 base lay outside the gene matches. This CDR3 has 14 residues. The CDR3 spells CASSLRDREETQYF. The DNA of the CDR3 is TGTGCCAGCAGCTTACGGGACAGGGAAGAGACCCAGTACTTC. The full variable domain, with the rest looked up from reference TRBV7-9 and TRBJ2-5, is DTGVSQNPRHKITKRGQNVTFRCDPISEHNRLYWYRQTLGQGPEFLTYFQNEAQLEKSRLLSDRFSAERPKGSFSTLEIQRTEQGDSAMYLCASSLRDREETQYFGPGTRLLVL.